One and the same sample provided the 24 T cell receptor beta chains below, sequenced in a study of blood T cell repertoires in COVID-19. Clones were sequenced by immunoSEQ multiplex PCR, and TCRdb holds only the in-frame ones, with some missing. Here the sample spans 200,000 to 250,000 clones, 85% to 90% being singletons. The source material was peripheral blood. All receptors come from a man between 25 and 39 years old with COVID-19, enrolled during active disease.

The chain uses TRBV5-6 and TRBJ1-1; D is undetermined. Trimming removed 1 base from V and 2 bases from J, with 6 bases in between. The CDR3 contains 13 residues. Germline V gene lookup returns CDR1 SGHDT and CDR2 YYEEEE. CDR3 loop: CASSLNSNTEAFF. In DNA form, the CDR3 reads TGTGCCAGCAGCTTGAATAGTAACACTGAAGCTTTCTTT.

The genes are TRBV5-1 and TRBJ1-6, with D maybe TRBD1 (5 bases). V was trimmed by 4 bases and J by 7 bases, leaving 15 bases between them. CDR1 SGHRS and CDR2 YFSETQ come from the germline V gene. This CDR3 region has 15 residues. CDR3 sequence (DNA): TGCGCCAGCAGCGCTCAGGGATCATTGAATTCACCCCTCCACTTT. It yields the protein CASSAQGSLNSPLHF.

The chain couples TRBV7-3 to TRBJ2-1, with 9 bases fitting TRBD1. There are 13 residues in the CDR3. The trim removed 5 bases at V and 10 bases at J, leaving 6 bases unmatched. CDR1 is SGHTA, CDR2 FQGTGA, per germline. The CDR3 loop reads CASSITGGREQFF. CDR3 nucleotides: TGTGCCAGCAGCATCACAGGGGGCAGGGAGCAGTTCTTC.

The rearrangement uses TRBV29-1 and TRBJ1-5, with TRBD1 identical over 8 bases. The CDR3 loop spans 14 amino acids. Germline V gives CDR1 SQVTM, CDR2 ANQGSEA. Trimming at V came to 7 bases and at J to 1 base, leaving 6 bases not matched to a gene. CDR3 nucleotide sequence: TGCAGCGCCCGGACAGGGAGAAGCAATCAGCCCCAGCATTTT. Its translation is CSARTGRSNQPQHF.

This chain links TRBV4-2 with TRBJ2-1; 10 positions match TRBD1. In germline, CDR1 is LGHNA, CDR2 YNFKEQ. The CDR3 runs 15 residues. V dropped 1 base and J dropped 7; count of bases not matched to a gene: 4. The CDR3 region is CASSQVRDRGNEQFF. The DNA of the CDR3 is TGTGCCAGCAGCCAAGTGAGGGACAGGGGAAATGAGCAGTTCTTC.

The gene calls are TRBV18 and TRBJ2-3; D tentatively reads TRBD1 or TRBD2 (9 bases each). Germline CDR1 is KGHSH and CDR2 is LQKENI. V gave up 3 bases and J gave up 1 base, with 32 bases separating them. CDR3 length: 22 residues. The CDR3 nucleotides read TGTGCCAGCTCACCGGGACAGGGCAAGGTGGCTAGCGGGAAAGAGGGCACAGATACGCAGTATTTT. This sequence encodes CASSPGQGKVASGKEGTDTQYF.

This clone has only a few counts. This chain joins TRBV2 and TRBJ2-2, with TRBD1 matching over 7 bases. The junction had 5 bases not matched to a gene; V was cut back by 6 bases and J by 4 bases. This CDR3 comprises 14 residues. Germline V lookup: CDR1 SNHLY, CDR2 FYNNEI. The CDR3 reads CASSTGVGTGELFF. The DNA for the CDR3 is TGTGCCAGCAGCACAGGGGTTGGCACCGGGGAGCTGTTTTTT. Based on the CDR3 plus reference TRBV2 and TRBJ2-2, the full variable domain is EPEVTQTPSHQVTQMGQEVILRCVPISNHLYFYWYRQILGQKVEFLVSFYNNEISEKSEIFDDQFSVERPDGSNFTLKIRSTKLEDSAMYFCASSTGVGTGELFFGEGSRLTVL.

This chain joins TRBV19 and TRBJ2-1; 11 nucleotides agree with TRBD1. This CDR3 has 15 residues. Germline CDR1 is LNHDA and CDR2 is SQIVND (reference sequence). Trimming cost V 5 bases and J 3 bases; bases outside gene matches: 3. The chain's CDR3 is CASSLGTGGYNEQFF. CDR3 DNA sequence: TGTGCCAGTAGTCTCGGGACAGGGGGCTACAATGAGCAGTTCTTC.

J is TRBJ2-7 and V is TRBV7-9, with 7 bases lining up with TRBD2. Trimming cost V 11 bases and J 6 bases; bases outside gene matches: 16. The CDR3 covers 14 residues. CDR1 SEHNR and CDR2 FQNEAQ come from the germline V gene (reference sequence). Here the CDR3 DNA reads TGTGCCTCAACCTGGTCAGCGGGAACCGGCGAGCAGTACTTC. It is translated as CASTWSAGTGEQYF.

This chain links TRBV18 with TRBJ1-1, with 8 bases aligning to TRBD1. The germline V gene has CDR1 KGHSH and CDR2 LQKENI. Trimming removed 2 bases from V and 6 bases from J; junction bases left unmatched: 5. The CDR3 is 14 residues long. The CDR3 nucleotides read TGTGCCAGCTCACCAACAGGGGGGGGGTCTGAAGCTTTCTTT. It is translated as CASSPTGGGSEAFF.

V gene TRBV15 combines with J gene TRBJ2-7; D is possibly TRBD2 (6 bases). This CDR3 has 15 amino acids. V was shortened by 1 base and J by 2 bases, with 12 bases between the two germline ends. Germline CDR1 is LNHNV and CDR2 is YYDKDF (reference sequence). The CDR3 region is CATSRGGEGPYEQYF. Here the CDR3 DNA reads TGTGCCACCAGCAGAGGGGGGGAAGGACCCTACGAGCAGTACTTC.

This clone has more than one count but fewer than ten. This CDR3 reads CASSLLGQGAPNYGYTF. The CDR3 DNA reads TGTGCCAGCAGCTTATTGGGACAGGGGGCCCCTAACTATGGCTACACCTTC. J is TRBJ1-2 and V is TRBV7-2; 12 positions match TRBD1. V was pared by 2 bases and J by 0 bases, with 4 bases of the junction left unmatched. Germline V lookup: CDR1 SGHTA, CDR2 FQGNSA. CDR3 size: 17 residues.

The chain carries TRBV4-2 and TRBJ2-1; TRBD1 matches 10 bases. The CDR3 contains 15 residues. Germline V gene sequence: CDR1 LGHNA, CDR2 YNFKEQ. V lost 4 bases and J lost 7; bases outside the gene matches: 7. Here the CDR3 DNA reads TGTGCCAGCAGCCTCCGGGACAGGGGAGTTAATGAGCAGTTCTTC. This encodes CASSLRDRGVNEQFF.

J is TRBJ1-2 and V is TRBV23-1; 9 bases agree with TRBD1. TRBV23-1 is flagged as an ORF with uncertain function. J was trimmed by 6 bases and V by 2 bases; bases with no gene match: 4. The CDR3 is made up of 14 amino acids. Here the CDR3 reads CASSQPWTGDGYTF. The CDR3 nucleotides read TGCGCCAGCAGTCAACCTTGGACAGGGGATGGCTACACCTTC.

This sequence joins TRBV4-2 and TRBJ1-6, with D perhaps TRBD1 (6 bases). V lost 0 bases and J lost 7, with 10 bases in between. The germline V gene has CDR1 LGHNA and CDR2 YNFKEQ. This CDR3 region has 15 residues. This chain's CDR3 is CASSQDRGRNSPLHF. The CDR3 nucleotides are TGTGCCAGCAGCCAAGACAGGGGCCGGAATTCACCCCTCCACTTT.

The V call is TRBV3-1 (or the pseudogene TRBV3-2), the J call TRBJ2-7; 8 bases fit TRBD2. Per germline, CDR1 LGHDT and CDR2 YNNKEL (reference sequence). This CDR3 spans 15 amino acids. V shed 4 bases, J shed 7 bases, and the junction held 12 bases outside the gene matches. CDR3 loop: CASSPKSGRAAEQYF. The CDR3 coding sequence is TGTGCCAGCAGCCCTAAGAGCGGGAGAGCTGCGGAGCAGTACTTC.

This chain links TRBV6-5 with TRBJ2-7, with 8 nucleotides matching TRBD1. Germline V lookup: CDR1 MNHEY, CDR2 SVGAGI. CDR3 size: 14 residues. Trimming at V came to 8 bases and at J to 3 bases, leaving 9 bases not matched to a gene. Here the CDR3 DNA reads TGTGCCAGCTGGAACCGGGACAGGAACTACGAGCAGTACTTC. It specifies CASWNRDRNYEQYF.

In DNA form, the CDR3 reads TGTGCCAGCAGCTTAAAGCCAGGGGGTGACACTGAAGCTTTCTTT. Encoded protein: CASSLKPGGDTEAFF. The rearrangement uses TRBV7-3 and TRBJ1-1; 7 bases align to TRBD1. Germline-derived CDR1 and CDR2 are SGHTA and FQGTGA. The length of the CDR3 is 15 residues. V dropped 1 base and J dropped 3; count of bases not matched to a gene: 5.

CDR3 coding DNA: TGCGCCAGCAGCCAGGACCCCGGGACAGAGAATTACGAGCAGTACTTC. The encoded protein is CASSQDPGTENYEQYF. The chain links TRBV4-3 to TRBJ2-7; 7 bases agree with TRBD1. Germline lookup yields CDR1 LGHNA and CDR2 YSLEER. CDR3 length: 16 amino acids. V dropped 3 bases and J dropped 4; count of bases not matched to a gene: 12.

This rearrangement joins TRBV11-2 to TRBJ2-2; 8 nucleotides match TRBD2. The CDR3 length is 15 residues. Germline V gene data show CDR1 as SGHAT and CDR2 as FQNNGV. J was trimmed by 0 bases and V by 4 bases; bases with no gene match: 1. The CDR3 spells CASSWGLANTGELFF. The CDR3 nucleotides are TGTGCCAGCAGCTGGGGACTAGCGAACACCGGGGAGCTGTTTTTT.

This clone was recorded once. This chain joins TRBV2 and TRBJ2-1; TRBD2 might be the D (6 bases). CDR1 and CDR2 (germline): SNHLY, FYNNEI. This CDR3 has 15 residues. With 8 bases removed from V and 0 bases from J, the gap between germline ends came to 14 bases. The CDR3 DNA reads TGTGCCAGCGGACTACTTAGGAGCTCCTACAATGAGCAGTTCTTC. Translating it yields CASGLLRSSYNEQFF.

The chain uses TRBV19 and TRBJ1-5, with a weak D call TRBD1 (5 bases). From germline, CDR1 is LNHDA and CDR2 SQIVND (reference sequence). The CDR3 sequence is 15 residues long. Trimming removed 3 bases at V and 4 bases at J, with 13 bases between. CDR3 sequence (DNA): TGTGCCAGTAGTATGATGTCGACAGCTAATCAGCCCCAGCATTTT. Its protein is CASSMMSTANQPQHF.

Here the CDR3 reads CASRSTGRVKSGYTF. For the CDR3, the DNA is TGTGCCAGCAGGTCTACTGGCAGGGTGAAGAGTGGCTACACCTTC. The V and J genes are TRBV28 and TRBJ1-2; D is perhaps TRBD1 (5 bases). Germline lookup yields CDR1 MDHEN and CDR2 SYDVKM. The CDR3 consists of 15 residues. The V end lost 6 bases, the J end lost 7 bases, and 21 bases lay between the germline ends.

V and J are TRBV28 and TRBJ1-5, with TRBD1 identical over 8 bases. Germline CDR1 MDHEN, CDR2 SYDVKM. The CDR3 has 14 amino acids. Trimming cost V 9 bases and J 6 bases; bases outside gene matches: 10. CDR3 residues: CASKPGQGSQPQHF. In DNA form, the CDR3 reads TGTGCCAGTAAACCCGGACAGGGCAGTCAGCCCCAGCATTTT.